This T cell receptor beta chain was recovered during a study of T and B cells in COVID-19 patients. The length of the CDR3 is 16 residues. Looked up from germline, CDR1 is MNHEY and CDR2 is SMNVEV (reference sequence). V shed 5 bases, J shed 0 bases, and the junction held 8 bases outside the gene matches. TRB was amplified from about 240-490 ng of blood genomic DNA. In this sample, this clonotype turned up a few times. Multiplex PCR with BIOMED2 TRB-A/B primer pools amplified TRB rearrangements. MiXCR was run by TCRdb on the multiplex PCR reads, yielding one entry per CDR3 protein. There are about 15,000 distinct CDR3 sequences in the sample; 25% to 30% occur only once, and approximately 1.2% lies in the top ten.

The clonotype was recovered from a human donor who had recovered from COVID-19. V is TRBV27 and J is TRBJ2-3; TRBD2 agrees at 7 bases. Sequences were obtained from blood. In DNA form, the CDR3 reads TGTGCCAGCAGTCTGGTCGGGGGAGGGAGCACAGATACGCAGTATTTT. Translated, it gives CASSLVGGGSTDTQYF.